The following is a T cell receptor beta chain sequence with its context. The record originates from a study of human T cells and chemical hapten exposure. The sample's time point: patch test 1, 2 weeks after DPC sensitization. Treatment indicated: therapeutic diphenylcyclopropenone sensitization with weekly scalp DPC. Each CDR3 protein is one row after TCRdb ran MiXCR on the RACE reads. This sample has about 340,000 distinct CDR3 sequences, with approximately 6.3% found just once. CDR3 length: 16 amino acids. Unmatched junction bases numbered 5, after V lost 4 bases and J lost 2 bases. CDR1 KGHSH and CDR2 LQKENI come from the germline V gene.

This TCR was recovered from a woman aged 18-29 years with alopecia areata. Some clones in this sample may be carry-over from other donors' samples. The J gene is TRBJ2-3, the V gene TRBV18, with TRBD2 matching 11 bases. The sequences come from whole blood, collected in connection with sensitization to the hapten diphenylcyclopropenone (DPC). CDR3 amino acids: CASSRMTSGNTDTQYF. Written as DNA, the CDR3 is TGTGCCAGCTCACGAATGACTAGCGGGAACACAGATACGCAGTATTTT.